Listed below are T cell receptor beta chains from one sample, sequenced in a study of human T cells and chemical hapten exposure. Each CDR3 protein gets one entry after TCRdb re-called the reads with MiXCR. The sample carries about 120,000 distinct CDR3 sequences, approximately 9.3% recorded once. Sequenced input: whole blood. These TCRs come from a human donor in good health. Some clones in this sample may be carry-over from other donors' samples. Each CDR3 is given without its conserved first and last residue. Each record gives: CDR3 protein, J gene, V gene.

ASSLSILGYNEQF	TRBJ2-1	TRBV27
ASSPTGGGNYGYT	TRBJ1-2	TRBV7-3
ASSEAASGRLSEQF	TRBJ2-1	TRBV6-1
SVAVETQY	TRBJ2-5	TRBV29-1
ASSVRASVSSTDTQY	TRBJ2-3	TRBV9
ASKVASGRASSDTQY	TRBJ2-3	TRBV7-8
ASSQDSGRGGLVDIQY	TRBJ2-4	TRBV4-2
ASSAQSGTGNQPQH	TRBJ1-5	TRBV6-1
ASSLSPRGAPTYEQY	TRBJ2-7	TRBV5-1
ASSLTGTGELF	TRBJ2-2	TRBV7-3
ASSLSGWGQPQH	TRBJ1-5	TRBV12-3/TRBV12-4
ASMNTEAF	TRBJ1-1	TRBV19
ASSPTSSGLSYEQY	TRBJ2-7	TRBV18
ASSLGLGQSDEQY	TRBJ2-7	TRBV5-6
ASTRLAGARGTGELF	TRBJ2-2	TRBV2
SVVGSYYGYT	TRBJ1-2	TRBV29-1
ASSLGGGRSPYEQY	TRBJ2-7	TRBV7-9
ASSRTDWEGYT	TRBJ1-2	TRBV6-5
ASSVDETQY	TRBJ2-5	TRBV9
ASSQDMLPLH	TRBJ1-6	TRBV4-1
ASSPPGGQGSSYNEQF	TRBJ2-1	TRBV18
ATSDLGSNEQF	TRBJ2-1	TRBV24-1
ASSWKGLSGGNSYNEQF	TRBJ2-1	TRBV6-6
ASSPGAGSNEQF	TRBJ2-1	TRBV4-2
ASSLRVAGWGEQY	TRBJ2-7	TRBV27
ASRRVTGIDEAF	TRBJ1-1	TRBV6-2/TRBV6-3
SAHQGLFETETQY	TRBJ2-5	TRBV20-1
SARDKGQGSGQY	TRBJ2-7	TRBV20-1
ASSPPWEFTDTQY	TRBJ2-3	TRBV18